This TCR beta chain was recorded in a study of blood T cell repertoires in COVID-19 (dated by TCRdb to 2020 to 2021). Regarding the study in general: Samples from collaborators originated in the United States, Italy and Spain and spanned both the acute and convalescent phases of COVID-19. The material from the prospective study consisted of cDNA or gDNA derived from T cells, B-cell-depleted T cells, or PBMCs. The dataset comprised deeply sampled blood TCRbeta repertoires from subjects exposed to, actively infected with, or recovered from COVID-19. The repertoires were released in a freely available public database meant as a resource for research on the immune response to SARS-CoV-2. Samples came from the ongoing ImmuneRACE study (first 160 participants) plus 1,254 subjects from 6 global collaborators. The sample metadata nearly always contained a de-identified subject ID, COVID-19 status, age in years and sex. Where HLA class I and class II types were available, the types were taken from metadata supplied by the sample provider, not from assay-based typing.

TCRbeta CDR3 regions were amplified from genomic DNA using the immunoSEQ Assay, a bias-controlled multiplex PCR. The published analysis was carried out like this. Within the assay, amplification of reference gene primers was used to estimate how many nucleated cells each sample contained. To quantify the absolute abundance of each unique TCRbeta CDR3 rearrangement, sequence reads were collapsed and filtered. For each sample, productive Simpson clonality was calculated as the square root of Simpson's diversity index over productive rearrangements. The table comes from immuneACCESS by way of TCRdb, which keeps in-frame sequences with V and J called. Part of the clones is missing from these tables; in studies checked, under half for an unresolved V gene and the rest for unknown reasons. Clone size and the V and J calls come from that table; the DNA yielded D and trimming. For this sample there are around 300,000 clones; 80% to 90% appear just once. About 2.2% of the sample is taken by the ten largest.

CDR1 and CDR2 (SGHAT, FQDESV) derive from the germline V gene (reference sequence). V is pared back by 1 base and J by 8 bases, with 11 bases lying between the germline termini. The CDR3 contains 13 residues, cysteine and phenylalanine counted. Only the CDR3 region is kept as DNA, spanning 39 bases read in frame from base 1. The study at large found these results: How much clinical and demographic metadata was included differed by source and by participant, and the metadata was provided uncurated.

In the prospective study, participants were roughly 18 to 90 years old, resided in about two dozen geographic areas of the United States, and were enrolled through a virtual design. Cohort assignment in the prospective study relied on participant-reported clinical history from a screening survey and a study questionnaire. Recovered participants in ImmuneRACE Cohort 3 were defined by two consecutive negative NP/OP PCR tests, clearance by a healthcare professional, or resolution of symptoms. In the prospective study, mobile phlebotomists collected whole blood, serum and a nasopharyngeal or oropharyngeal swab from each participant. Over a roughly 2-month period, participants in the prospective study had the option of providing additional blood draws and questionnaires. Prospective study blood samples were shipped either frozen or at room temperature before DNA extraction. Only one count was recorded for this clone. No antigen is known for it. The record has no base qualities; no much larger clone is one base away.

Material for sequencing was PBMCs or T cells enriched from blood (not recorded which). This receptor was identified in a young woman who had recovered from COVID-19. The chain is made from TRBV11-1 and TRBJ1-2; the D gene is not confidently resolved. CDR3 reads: CASSLERSRGYTF. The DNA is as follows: TGTGCCAGCAGCTTAGAAAGGTCGAGGGGCTACACCTTC.